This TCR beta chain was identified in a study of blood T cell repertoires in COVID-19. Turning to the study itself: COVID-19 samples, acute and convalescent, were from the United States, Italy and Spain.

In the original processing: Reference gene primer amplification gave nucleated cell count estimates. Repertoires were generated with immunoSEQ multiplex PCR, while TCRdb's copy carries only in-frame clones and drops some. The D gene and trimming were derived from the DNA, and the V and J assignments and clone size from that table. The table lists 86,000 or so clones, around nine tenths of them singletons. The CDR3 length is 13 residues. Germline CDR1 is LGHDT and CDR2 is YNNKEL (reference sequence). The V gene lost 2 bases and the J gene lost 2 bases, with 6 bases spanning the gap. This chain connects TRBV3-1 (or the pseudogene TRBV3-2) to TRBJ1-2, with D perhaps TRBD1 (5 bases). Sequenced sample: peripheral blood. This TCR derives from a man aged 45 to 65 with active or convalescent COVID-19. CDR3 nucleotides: TGTGCCAGCAGCCAACAGGGAAACTATGGCTACACCTTC. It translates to CASSQQGNYGYTF.